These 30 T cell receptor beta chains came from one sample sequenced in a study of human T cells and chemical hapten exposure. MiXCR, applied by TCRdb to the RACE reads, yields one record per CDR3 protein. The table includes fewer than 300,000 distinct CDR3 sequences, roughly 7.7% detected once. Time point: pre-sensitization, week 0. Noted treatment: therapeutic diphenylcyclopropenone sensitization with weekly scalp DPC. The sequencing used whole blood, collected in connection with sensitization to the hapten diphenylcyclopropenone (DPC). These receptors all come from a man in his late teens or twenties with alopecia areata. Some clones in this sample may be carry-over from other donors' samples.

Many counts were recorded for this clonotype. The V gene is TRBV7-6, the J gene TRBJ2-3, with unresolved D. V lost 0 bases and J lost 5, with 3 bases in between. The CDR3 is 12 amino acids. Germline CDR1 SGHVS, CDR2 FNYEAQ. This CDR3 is CASSLAEDTQYF. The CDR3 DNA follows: TGTGCCAGCAGCTTAGCGGAAGATACGCAGTATTTT.

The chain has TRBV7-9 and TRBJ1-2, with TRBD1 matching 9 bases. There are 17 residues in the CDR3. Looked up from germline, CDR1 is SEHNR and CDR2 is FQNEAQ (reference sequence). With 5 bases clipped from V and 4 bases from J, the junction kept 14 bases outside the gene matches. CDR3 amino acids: CASSRTGQGGSSYGYTF. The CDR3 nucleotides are TGTGCCAGCAGCAGGACGGGACAGGGAGGTTCTAGCTATGGCTACACCTTC.

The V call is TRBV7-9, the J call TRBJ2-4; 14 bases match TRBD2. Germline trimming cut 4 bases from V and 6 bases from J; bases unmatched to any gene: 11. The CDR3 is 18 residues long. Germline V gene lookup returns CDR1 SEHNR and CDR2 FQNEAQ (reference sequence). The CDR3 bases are TGTGCCAGCAGCTCCAGTTACCCCGGGACTAGCGGGGGAAACATTCAGTACTTC. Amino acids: CASSSSYPGTSGGNIQYF.

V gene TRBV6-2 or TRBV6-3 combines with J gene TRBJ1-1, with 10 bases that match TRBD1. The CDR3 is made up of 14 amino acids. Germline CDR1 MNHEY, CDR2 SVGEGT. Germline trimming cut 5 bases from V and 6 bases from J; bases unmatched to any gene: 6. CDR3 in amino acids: CASSGTGESPEAFF. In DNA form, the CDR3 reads TGTGCCAGCAGTGGGACAGGGGAATCGCCTGAAGCTTTCTTT.

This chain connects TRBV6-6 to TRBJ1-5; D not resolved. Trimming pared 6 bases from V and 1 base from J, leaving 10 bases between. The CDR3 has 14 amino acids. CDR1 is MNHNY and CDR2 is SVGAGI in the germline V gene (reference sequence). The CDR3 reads CASRPGLSNQPQHF. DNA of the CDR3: TGTGCCAGCAGGCCGGGATTGAGCAATCAGCCCCAGCATTTT.

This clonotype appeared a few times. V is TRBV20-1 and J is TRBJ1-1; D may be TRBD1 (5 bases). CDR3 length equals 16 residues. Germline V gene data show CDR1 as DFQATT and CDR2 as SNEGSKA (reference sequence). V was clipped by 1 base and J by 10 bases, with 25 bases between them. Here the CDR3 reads CSARGGETPERTGAFF. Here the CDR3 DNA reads TGCAGTGCTAGAGGAGGGGAGACCCCGGAGCGCACGGGAGCTTTCTTT.

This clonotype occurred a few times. In DNA, the CDR3 is TGCGCCAGCAGCTTAAACTCACAAATGAACACTGAAGCTTTCTTT. Translating it yields CASSLNSQMNTEAFF. V gene TRBV5-1 combines with J gene TRBJ1-1, with D uncertain. Trimming removed 2 bases at V and 0 bases at J, with 11 bases between. This CDR3 has 15 residues. CDR1 and CDR2 from the germline V gene are SGHRS and YFSETQ.

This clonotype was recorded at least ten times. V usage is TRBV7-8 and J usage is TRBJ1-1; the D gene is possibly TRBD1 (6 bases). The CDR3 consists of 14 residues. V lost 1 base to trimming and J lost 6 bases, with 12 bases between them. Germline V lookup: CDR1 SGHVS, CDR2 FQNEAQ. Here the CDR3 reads CASSLDRENSEAFF. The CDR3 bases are TGTGCCAGCAGCTTAGACAGGGAAAATTCTGAAGCTTTCTTT.

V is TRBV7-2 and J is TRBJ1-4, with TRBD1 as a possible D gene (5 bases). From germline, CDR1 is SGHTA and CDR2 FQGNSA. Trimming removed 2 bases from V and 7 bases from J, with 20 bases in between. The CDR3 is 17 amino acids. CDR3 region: CASSLKSGQPKGEKLFF. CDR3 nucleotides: TGTGCCAGCAGCTTAAAGTCAGGGCAACCAAAGGGTGAAAAACTGTTTTTT.

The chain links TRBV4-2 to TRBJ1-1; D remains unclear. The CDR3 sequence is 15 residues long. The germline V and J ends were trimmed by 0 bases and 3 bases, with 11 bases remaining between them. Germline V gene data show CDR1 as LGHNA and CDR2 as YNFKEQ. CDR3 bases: TGTGCCAGCAGCCAAGATGAAGGGTCGGACACTGAAGCTTTCTTT. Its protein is CASSQDEGSDTEAFF.

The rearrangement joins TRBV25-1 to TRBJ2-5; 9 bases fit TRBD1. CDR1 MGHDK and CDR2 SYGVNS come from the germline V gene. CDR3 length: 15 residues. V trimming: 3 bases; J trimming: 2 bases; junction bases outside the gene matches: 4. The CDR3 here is CASSESQGAQETQYF. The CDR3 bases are TGTGCCAGCAGTGAGTCACAGGGGGCTCAAGAGACCCAGTACTTC.

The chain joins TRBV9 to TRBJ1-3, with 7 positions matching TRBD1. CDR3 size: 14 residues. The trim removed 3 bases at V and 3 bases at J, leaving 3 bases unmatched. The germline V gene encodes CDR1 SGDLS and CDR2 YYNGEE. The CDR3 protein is CASSGGGYGNTIYF. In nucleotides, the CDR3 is TGTGCCAGCAGCGGAGGGGGCTATGGAAACACCATATATTTT.

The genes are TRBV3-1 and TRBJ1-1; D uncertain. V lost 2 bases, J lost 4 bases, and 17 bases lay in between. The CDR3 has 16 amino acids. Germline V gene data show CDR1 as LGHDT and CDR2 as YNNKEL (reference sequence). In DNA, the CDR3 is TGTGCCAGCAGCCAAAAAGCCGAGCTTATGGCCACTGAAGCTTTCTTT. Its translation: CASSQKAELMATEAFF.

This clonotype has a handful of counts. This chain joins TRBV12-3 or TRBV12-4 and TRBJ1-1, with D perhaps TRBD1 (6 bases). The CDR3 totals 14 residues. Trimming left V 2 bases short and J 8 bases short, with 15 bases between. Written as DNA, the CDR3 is TGTGCCAGCAGTTTACGGGGGGGCTCTTTAGAAGCTTTCTTT. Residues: CASSLRGGSLEAFF.

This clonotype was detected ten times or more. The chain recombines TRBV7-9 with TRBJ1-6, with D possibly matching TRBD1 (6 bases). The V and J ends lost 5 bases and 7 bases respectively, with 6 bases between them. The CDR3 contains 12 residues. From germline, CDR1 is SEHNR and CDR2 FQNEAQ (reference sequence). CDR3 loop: CASSGGNSPLHF. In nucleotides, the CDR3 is TGTGCCAGCAGCGGGGGCAATTCACCCCTCCACTTT.

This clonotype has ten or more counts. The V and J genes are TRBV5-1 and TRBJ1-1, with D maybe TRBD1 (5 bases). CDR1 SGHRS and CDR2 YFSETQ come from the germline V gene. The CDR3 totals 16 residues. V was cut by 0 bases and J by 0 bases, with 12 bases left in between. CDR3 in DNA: TGCGCCAGCAGCTTGGGCGGGACTAGGATGAACACTGAAGCTTTCTTT. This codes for CASSLGGTRMNTEAFF. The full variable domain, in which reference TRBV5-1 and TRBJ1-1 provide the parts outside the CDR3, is KAGVTQTPRYLIKTRGQQVTLSCSPISGHRSVSWYQQTPGQGLQFLFEYFSETQRNKGNFPGRFSGRQFSNSRSEMNVSTLELGDSALYLCASSLGGTRMNTEAFFGQGTRLTVV.

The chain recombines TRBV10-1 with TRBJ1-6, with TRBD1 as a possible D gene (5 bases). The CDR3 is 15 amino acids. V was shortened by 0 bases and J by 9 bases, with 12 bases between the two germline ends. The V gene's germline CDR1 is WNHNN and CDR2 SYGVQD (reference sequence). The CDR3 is CASSESRRGPSPLHF. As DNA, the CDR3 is TGCGCCAGCAGTGAGTCGAGAAGGGGCCCTTCACCCCTCCACTTT.

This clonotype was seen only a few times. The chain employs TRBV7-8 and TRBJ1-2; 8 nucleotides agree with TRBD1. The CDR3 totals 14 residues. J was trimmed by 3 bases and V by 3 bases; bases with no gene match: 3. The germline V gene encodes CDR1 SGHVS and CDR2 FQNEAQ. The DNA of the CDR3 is TGTGCCAGCAGCTTCAGGGGGCGCGACTATGGCTACACCTTC. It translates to CASSFRGRDYGYTF.

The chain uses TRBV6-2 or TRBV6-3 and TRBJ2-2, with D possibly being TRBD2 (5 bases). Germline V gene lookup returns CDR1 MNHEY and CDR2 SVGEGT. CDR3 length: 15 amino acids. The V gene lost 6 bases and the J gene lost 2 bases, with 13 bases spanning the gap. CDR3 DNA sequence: TGTGCCAGCAGACCCGACTACCTAAACACCGGGGAGCTGTTTTTT. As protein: CASRPDYLNTGELFF.

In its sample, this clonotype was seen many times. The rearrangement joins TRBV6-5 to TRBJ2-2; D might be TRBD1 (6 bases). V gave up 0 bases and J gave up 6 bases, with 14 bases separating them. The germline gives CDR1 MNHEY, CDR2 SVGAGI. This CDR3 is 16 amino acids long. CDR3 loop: CASSYSRGGYAGELFF. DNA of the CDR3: TGTGCCAGCAGTTACTCGAGAGGGGGATACGCCGGGGAGCTGTTTTTT.

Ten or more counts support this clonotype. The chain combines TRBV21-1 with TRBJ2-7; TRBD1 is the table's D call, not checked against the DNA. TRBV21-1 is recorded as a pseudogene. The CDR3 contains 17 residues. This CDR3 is CASSKKGTGTPDNEQYV. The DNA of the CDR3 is TGTGCCAGCAGCAAAAAGGGGACAGGTACGCCTGATAACGAGCAGTACGTC.

The CDR3 DNA is TGTGCCAGCAGCGAAGAGGACAGTCTTTACGAGCAGTACTTC. Encoded protein: CASSEEDSLYEQYF. This chain joins TRBV7-9 and TRBJ2-7, with a possible D match to TRBD1 (6 bases). This CDR3 region has 14 residues. Germline assignment: CDR1 SEHNR and CDR2 FQNEAQ (reference sequence). The V end lost 5 bases, the J end lost 4 bases, and 15 bases lay between the germline ends.

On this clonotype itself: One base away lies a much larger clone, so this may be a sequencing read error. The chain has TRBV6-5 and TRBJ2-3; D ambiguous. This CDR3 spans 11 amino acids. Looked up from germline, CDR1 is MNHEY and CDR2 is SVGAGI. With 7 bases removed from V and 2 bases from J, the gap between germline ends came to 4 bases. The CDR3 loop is CASTYTDTQYF. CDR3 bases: TGTGCCAGCACCTACACAGATACGCAGTATTTT.

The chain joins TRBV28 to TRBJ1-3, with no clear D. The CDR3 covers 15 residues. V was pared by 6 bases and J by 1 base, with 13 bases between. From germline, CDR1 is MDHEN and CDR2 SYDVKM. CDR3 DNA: TGTGCCAGCAGGGCCGACGGAACATCTGGAAACACCATATATTTT. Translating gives CASRADGTSGNTIYF.

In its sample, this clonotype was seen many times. CDR3: CSARVSQGEHQPQHF. The CDR3 DNA is TGCAGTGCTAGAGTAAGTCAGGGGGAGCATCAGCCCCAGCATTTT. V and J are TRBV20-1 and TRBJ1-5; 7 bases fit TRBD1. With V trimmed by 1 base and J by 5 bases, 8 bases remained unmatched. The germline CDR1 and CDR2 sequences are DFQATT and SNEGSKA (reference sequence). CDR3 length equals 15 residues.

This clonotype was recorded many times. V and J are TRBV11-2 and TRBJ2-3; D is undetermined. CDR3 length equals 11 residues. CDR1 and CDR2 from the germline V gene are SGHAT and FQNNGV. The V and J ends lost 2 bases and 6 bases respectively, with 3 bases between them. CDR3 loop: CASSLSDTQYF. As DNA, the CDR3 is TGTGCCAGCAGCTTAAGTGATACGCAGTATTTT.

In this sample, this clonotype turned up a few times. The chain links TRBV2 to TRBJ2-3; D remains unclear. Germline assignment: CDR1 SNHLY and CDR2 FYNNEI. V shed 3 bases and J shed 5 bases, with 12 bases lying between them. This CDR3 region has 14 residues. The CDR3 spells CASSETIHRDTQYF. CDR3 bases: TGTGCCAGCAGTGAGACAATACATAGAGATACGCAGTATTTT.

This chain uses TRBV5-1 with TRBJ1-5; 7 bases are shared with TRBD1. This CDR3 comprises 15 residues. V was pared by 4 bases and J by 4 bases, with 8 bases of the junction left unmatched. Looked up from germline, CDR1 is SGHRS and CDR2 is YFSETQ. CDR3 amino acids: CASSPFSGGNQPQHF. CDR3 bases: TGCGCCAGCAGCCCCTTTTCAGGGGGAAATCAGCCCCAGCATTTT.

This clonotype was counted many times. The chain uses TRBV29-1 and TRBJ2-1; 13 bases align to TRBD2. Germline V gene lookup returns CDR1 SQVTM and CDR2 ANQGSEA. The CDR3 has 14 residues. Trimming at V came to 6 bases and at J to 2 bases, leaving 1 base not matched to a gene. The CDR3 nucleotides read TGCAGCGTGGGGACTAGCGGGACCTACAATGAGCAGTTCTTC. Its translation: CSVGTSGTYNEQFF.

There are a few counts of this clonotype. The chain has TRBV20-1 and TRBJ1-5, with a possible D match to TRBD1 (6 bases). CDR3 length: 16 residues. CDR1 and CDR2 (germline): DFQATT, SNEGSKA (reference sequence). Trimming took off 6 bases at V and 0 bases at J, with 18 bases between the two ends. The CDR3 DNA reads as TGCAGTGCCAGGCCCGGGACAACTTATAGCAATCAGCCCCAGCATTTT. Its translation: CSARPGTTYSNQPQHF.